Listed here are 5 T cell receptor beta chains from one sample, sequenced in a study of response to subunit inactivated influenza vaccine. TCRdb re-called the RT-PCR reads with MiXCR, one entry per CDR3 protein. The table has a few hundred thousand distinct CDR3 sequences, around 11% seen once. This sample was shared with a second study, whose subject was T cells expressing NK-cell markers. As that report states: For TCR beta, cDNA was produced by 5'RACE template switching with UMIs.

The specimen was PBMCs from blood, collected on the day of vaccination. The receptors originated from a man aged 50-59 years who received an inactivated influenza vaccine.

V is TRBV7-2 and J is TRBJ2-3; 11 nucleotides line up with TRBD2. Germline V gene sequence: CDR1 SGHTA, CDR2 FQGNSA. The CDR3 has 17 amino acids. The junction had 12 bases not matched to a gene; V was cut back by 5 bases and J by 5 bases. This CDR3 is CASSKRLAGIGGDTQYF. The CDR3 region has the DNA TGTGCCAGCAGCAAGCGACTAGCGGGAATAGGTGGAGATACGCAGTATTTT.

The chain recombines TRBV7-2 with TRBJ2-7; D is possibly TRBD1 (6 bases). Germline V gene data show CDR1 as SGHTA and CDR2 as FQGNSA. The CDR3 runs to 15 residues. Trimming stripped 7 bases from V and 2 bases from J, with 18 bases between. This CDR3 reads CASTEEPRQAYEQYF. The CDR3 DNA sequence: TGTGCCAGCACCGAGGAGCCGAGACAGGCCTACGAGCAGTACTTC.

Only a few counts were recorded for this clonotype. The rearrangement joins TRBV5-1 to TRBJ2-7, with D possibly being TRBD2 (6 bases). The CDR3 sequence is 15 residues long. V was pared by 4 bases and J by 3 bases, with 17 bases between. Germline lookup yields CDR1 SGHRS and CDR2 YFSETQ. In DNA, the CDR3 is TGCGCCAGCAGCATGGACACCGGAGGGGTCTACGAGCAGTACTTC. As protein: CASSMDTGGVYEQYF.

This clonotype has only a few counts. The V and J genes are TRBV7-9 and TRBJ1-4; maybe TRBD1 (5 bases). Trimming pared 5 bases from V and 0 bases from J, leaving 13 bases between. The CDR3 is 16 amino acids. Looked up from germline, CDR1 is SEHNR and CDR2 is FQNEAQ (reference sequence). The CDR3 DNA is TGTGCCAGCAGCCAGGGAGAGCATGCAACTAATGAAAAACTGTTTTTT. Encoded protein: CASSQGEHATNEKLFF.

The chain links TRBV3-1 to TRBJ2-3; D is possibly TRBD1 or TRBD2 (5 bases each). CDR1 and CDR2 (germline): LGHDT, YNNKEL (reference sequence). The CDR3 is 16 residues long. V lost 0 bases, J lost 1 base, and 11 bases lay in between. DNA of the CDR3: TGTGCCAGCAGCCAAGATGTTACGGGACGCACAGATACGCAGTATTTT. Protein sequence: CASSQDVTGRTDTQYF.